A selection of T cell receptor beta chains follows, all from one sample in a study of blood T cell repertoires in COVID-19. Libraries were prepared by immunoSEQ multiplex PCR; TCRdb keeps only in-frame clonotypes and omits some of them. This sample has approximately 200,000 clones; about 81% occur once, and the top ten carry over 9.5%. Sequenced: peripheral blood. The receptor source for this set is a woman older than 75 with COVID-19, enrolled during active disease. CDR3s include the opening cysteine and the closing phenylalanine or tryptophan. A D gene is named only where the DNA matches it firmly. Clone size is shown for a subset of rows, as once, few, many or a class of expanded clone.

D gene: NA; clone size: once; J gene: TRBJ2-7; V gene: TRBV28; CDR3 DNA: TGTGCCAGCAGTTTATCGGTCCGTGGCGAGCAGTACTTC; CDR3 protein: CASSLSVRGEQYF
D gene: NA; clone size: NA; J gene: TRBJ1-4; V gene: TRBV6-5; CDR3 DNA: TGTGCCAGCAGCTCGGACAGACTTAATGAAAAACTGTTTTTT; CDR3 protein: CASSSDRLNEKLFF
D gene: TRBD1; clone size: few; J gene: TRBJ1-2; V gene: TRBV5-8; CDR3 DNA: TGTGCCAGCAGCCAACAGGGGGCTTATGGCTACACCTTC; CDR3 protein: CASSQQGAYGYTF
D gene: NA; clone size: NA; J gene: TRBJ1-5; V gene: TRBV27; CDR3 DNA: TGTGCCAGCAGTTTAGGGGCGACAGGTTATCAGCCCCAGCATTTT; CDR3 protein: CASSLGATGYQPQHF
D gene: NA; clone size: NA; J gene: TRBJ1-6; V gene: TRBV20-1; CDR3 DNA: TGCAGTGCTAGTCGGGGGAACTCCTATAATTCACCCCTCCACTTT; CDR3 protein: CSASRGNSYNSPLHF
D gene: TRBD2; clone size: NA; J gene: TRBJ2-5; V gene: TRBV4-1; CDR3 DNA: TGCGCCAGCAGCCAAGGCCGCGGCTCGGGGGGGAGAGAGACCCAGTACTTC; CDR3 protein: CASSQGRGSGGRETQYF
D gene: TRBD1; clone size: NA; J gene: TRBJ2-4; V gene: TRBV25-1; CDR3 DNA: TGTGCCAGCAGGGGGACAGGGGTGGCCAAAAACATTCAGTACTTC; CDR3 protein: CASRGTGVAKNIQYF
D gene: NA; clone size: NA; J gene: TRBJ1-1; V gene: TRBV4-2; CDR3 DNA: TGTGCCAGCCTCGGCCTGGAGGGGACTGAAGCTTTCTTT; CDR3 protein: CASLGLEGTEAFF
D gene: NA; clone size: NA; J gene: TRBJ2-1; V gene: TRBV3-1/TRBV3-2; CDR3 DNA: TGTGCCAGCAGCCCATTTATGAAGGTGAGGGGGTACAATGAGCAGTTCTTC; CDR3 protein: CASSPFMKVRGYNEQFF
D gene: TRBD1; clone size: NA; J gene: TRBJ1-4; V gene: TRBV19; CDR3 DNA: TGTGCCAGTAGTAAAGGGACAGGAGTTAATGAAAAACTGTTTTTT; CDR3 protein: CASSKGTGVNEKLFF